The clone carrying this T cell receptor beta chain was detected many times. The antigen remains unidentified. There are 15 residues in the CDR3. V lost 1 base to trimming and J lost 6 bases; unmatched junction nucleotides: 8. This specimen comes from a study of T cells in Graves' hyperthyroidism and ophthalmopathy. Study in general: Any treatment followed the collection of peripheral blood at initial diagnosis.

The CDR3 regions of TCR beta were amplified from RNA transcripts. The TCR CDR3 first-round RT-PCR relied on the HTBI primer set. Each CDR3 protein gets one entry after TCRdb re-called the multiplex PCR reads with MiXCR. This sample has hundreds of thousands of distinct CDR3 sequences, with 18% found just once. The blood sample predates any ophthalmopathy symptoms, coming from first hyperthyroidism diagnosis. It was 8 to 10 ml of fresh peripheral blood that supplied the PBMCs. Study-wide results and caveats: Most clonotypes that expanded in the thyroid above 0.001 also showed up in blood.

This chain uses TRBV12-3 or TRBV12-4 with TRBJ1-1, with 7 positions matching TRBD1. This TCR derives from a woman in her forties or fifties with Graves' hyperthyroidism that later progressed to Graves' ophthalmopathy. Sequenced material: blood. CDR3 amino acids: CASSLGRQGIPEAFF. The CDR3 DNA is TGTGCCAGCAGTTTAGGTCGACAGGGTATCCCTGAAGCTTTCTTT.